The clone carrying this T cell receptor beta chain occurred a few times. Its specificity is not known. Trimming at V came to 4 bases and at J to 4 bases, leaving 9 bases not matched to a gene. Germline V CDR1 and CDR2: GTSNPN, SVGIG (reference sequence). This CDR3 is 17 amino acids long. The data were obtained in a study of regulatory T cells in long-lasting Graves disease. Study-level findings and limits: Limited samples may have lowered accuracy. TCR diversity was lower in persistent than newly diagnosed Graves' disease.

Time point indicated: newly diagnosed GD, antithyroid drugs for less than 3 months. Isolated PBMC RNA provided the starting material for the TCR library. Arm-PCR of CDR3 regions and iRepertoire HTBI primers were used to build TCR beta libraries. TCRdb re-analysed the multiplex PCR reads in MiXCR, keeping a single row per CDR3 protein. The sample holds 350,000 to 550,000 distinct CDR3 sequences, about 14% seen once. The same sample was also studied in work on T cells in Graves' hyperthyroidism and ophthalmopathy. That study reports: The study enrolled patients aged 18 to 65 with newly diagnosed hyperthyroidism of under 2 months' duration. Most thyroid clonotypes expanded above 0.001 were also detected in blood.

The sequences come from peripheral blood mononuclear cells (PBMCs), collected at new diagnosis, from a patient treated with antithyroid drugs. The clonotype comes from a woman in her fifties or sixties with Graves disease. J is TRBJ2-1 and V is TRBV30; 14 bases map to TRBD2. CDR3 in DNA: TGTGCCTGGAATCCCCCCGGGACTAGCGGGGGTTACAATGAGCAGTTCTTC. It encodes CAWNPPGTSGGYNEQFF.